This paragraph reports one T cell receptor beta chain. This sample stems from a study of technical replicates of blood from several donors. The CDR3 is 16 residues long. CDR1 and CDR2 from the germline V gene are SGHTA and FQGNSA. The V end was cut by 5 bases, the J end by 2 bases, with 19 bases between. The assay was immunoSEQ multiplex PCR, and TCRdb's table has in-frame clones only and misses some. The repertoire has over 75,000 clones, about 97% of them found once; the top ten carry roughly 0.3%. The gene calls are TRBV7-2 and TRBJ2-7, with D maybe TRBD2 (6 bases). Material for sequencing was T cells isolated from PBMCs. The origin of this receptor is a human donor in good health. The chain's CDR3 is CASSPDQGLGTYEQYF. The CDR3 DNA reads TGTGCCAGCAGCCCGGATCAGGGACTGGGTACCTACGAGCAGTACTTC.